This T cell receptor (beta chain) was profiled in a study of naive and memory T cell subsets. Findings of the study overall: In CD4 and CD8 cells, diversity dropped from naive through EMRA.

Four subsets defined by CD45RA and CD27 were sorted after CD3, CD4, CD8 and live/dead staining. An equimolar mix of two oligonucleotides served as the beta constant-region primer for TRBC1 and TRBC2. TCRdb passed the UMI-ligation and nested PCR reads through MiXCR, listing each CDR3 protein once. The sample lists under 40,000 distinct CDR3 sequences, about 14% occurring once. Per the germline V gene, CDR1 is SGHRS and CDR2 is YFSETQ. This CDR3 spans 18 amino acids. Trimming pared 0 bases from V and 0 bases from J, leaving 17 bases between. This clonotype was picked up many times. Antigen unknown. The chain couples TRBV5-1 to TRBJ2-3; the D gene is possibly TRBD2 (6 bases). The sample was effector memory CD4+ T cells from blood. Noted subset: effector memory, CD45RA- CD27-. This clonotype originated in a human donor in good health. The CDR3 region is CASSLVTGSATSTDTQYF. In DNA form, the CDR3 reads TGCGCCAGCAGCTTGGTAACCGGGAGCGCCACTAGCACAGATACGCAGTATTTT.